The entry that follows covers one T cell receptor beta chain sequence. The data derive from a study of T cells in Graves' hyperthyroidism and ophthalmopathy. Per the germline V gene, CDR1 is SGHAT and CDR2 is FQNNGV. The ends lost 8 bases at V and 5 bases at J; junction bases unmatched: 17. The CDR3 has 17 residues. Patients with ophthalmopathy all had a Clinical Activity Score of at least 3, a NOSPECS grade of at least 4 and duration under 3 months. Amplification of TCR beta CDR3 regions was performed using RNA transcripts as template. HTBI primers were the set used in a first-round RT-PCR of the TCR CDR3. TCRdb re-analysed the multiplex PCR reads in MiXCR, keeping a single row per CDR3 protein. The sample has hundreds of thousands of distinct CDR3 sequences, around 20% seen once.

The sequence came from a man aged 35-49 years with Graves' ophthalmopathy. The sample comprised blood. This rearrangement joins TRBV11-2 to TRBJ2-1; 8 nucleotides align to TRBD2. This CDR3 reads CASGYPPTGTSHNEQFF. The DNA of the CDR3 is TGTGCCAGCGGATACCCCCCTACCGGGACTAGTCACAATGAGCAGTTCTTC.